These 25 T cell receptor beta chains came from one sample sequenced in a study of blood T cells in healthy people across ages (dated by TCRdb to 2015 to 2017). Libraries were built with 5' RACE. The instrument given in TCRdb is Illumina HiSeq 2500. A second roughly 6 to 12 cycle PCR used a sample-barcoded 5' primer and a J-beta primer mix. TCRdb applied fastp at Q25 and MiXCR to the public reads, then kept only in-frame beta chains. One record per CDR3 amino acid sequence lists the most common genes and DNA. Counted in this sample were 800,000 to 1,300,000 distinct CDR3 sequences; under 30% of them appeared once. The ten largest make up around 0.7% of the sample. These data were also filed under a second study, of T cells of mothers and their children.

Source material: blood. All receptors derive from a girl aged 2-10 years in good health.

The V and J genes are TRBV28 and TRBJ1-5; perhaps TRBD1 as D (5 bases). V was shortened by 2 bases and J by 6 bases, with 8 bases between the two germline ends. Germline V CDR1 and CDR2: MDHEN, SYDVKM. The CDR3 is 13 residues long. The CDR3 sequence is CASSLAGTQPQHF. The CDR3 DNA reads TGTGCCAGCAGTTTAGCAGGGACTCAGCCCCAGCATTTT.

This clonotype has a count of ten or more. The chain uses TRBV7-2 and TRBJ2-1, with D perhaps TRBD2 (6 bases). V lost 3 bases to trimming and J lost 6 bases, with 9 bases between them. Germline values: CDR1 SGHTA, CDR2 FQGNSA. The CDR3 consists of 13 residues. Here the CDR3 reads CASSFGTPNEQFF. Here the CDR3 DNA reads TGTGCCAGCAGCTTCGGGACTCCCAATGAGCAGTTCTTC.

The chain is built from TRBV29-1 and TRBJ1-4; 10 bases map to TRBD1. CDR1 is SQVTM and CDR2 is ANQGSEA in the germline V gene. This CDR3 has 14 residues. V trimming: 4 bases; J trimming: 4 bases; junction bases outside the gene matches: 3. The CDR3 sequence is CSVGQGAINEKLFF. The CDR3 nucleotides are TGCAGCGTTGGACAGGGGGCGATTAATGAAAAACTGTTTTTT.

CDR3 loop: CASSFNPYQTQYF. The CDR3 nucleotides are TGTGCCAGCAGCTTTAACCCTTATCAGACCCAGTACTTC. The J gene is TRBJ2-5, the V gene TRBV7-2; D unresolved. V shed 3 bases and J shed 6 bases, with 11 bases lying between them. This CDR3 is 13 amino acids long. CDR1 and CDR2 from the germline V gene are SGHTA and FQGNSA.

The V and J genes are TRBV20-1 and TRBJ2-6, with TRBD2 as a possible D gene (5 bases). Trimming left V 3 bases short and J 0 bases short, with 15 bases between. There are 17 residues in the CDR3. Germline V gene lookup returns CDR1 DFQATT and CDR2 SNEGSKA (reference sequence). In DNA form, the CDR3 reads TGCAGTGCTAGGGCGGGTCAGTTCGCCTCTGGGGCCAACGTCCTGACTTTC. Protein product: CSARAGQFASGANVLTF.

This clonotype appeared a few times. The chain joins TRBV6-6 to TRBJ2-7; 7 bases agree with TRBD2. This CDR3 has 14 amino acids. CDR1 is MNHNY, CDR2 SVGAGI, per germline (reference sequence). V gave up 6 bases and J gave up 5 bases; unmatched junction bases: 10. This CDR3 is CASSPWGGMDEQYF. The CDR3 DNA follows: TGTGCCAGCAGCCCCTGGGGGGGGATGGACGAGCAGTACTTC.

This chain connects TRBV6-5 to TRBJ2-5; weak D call: TRBD2 (7 bases). CDR1 and CDR2 from the germline V gene are MNHEY and SVGAGI. The CDR3 is 15 amino acids. V was clipped by 5 bases and J by 0 bases, with 13 bases between them. This CDR3 is CASSSEGGYQETQYF. The CDR3 DNA sequence: TGTGCCAGCAGTAGTGAGGGGGGGTACCAAGAGACCCAGTACTTC.

The rearrangement joins TRBV15 to TRBJ2-3, with 9 bases fitting TRBD1. The CDR3 loop spans 17 amino acids. V shed 3 bases, J shed 6 bases, and the junction held 13 bases outside the gene matches. CDR1 LNHNV and CDR2 YYDKDF come from the germline V gene (reference sequence). The CDR3 DNA reads as TGTGCCACCAGCAGCCGATGGACAGGGGAGAGCGTGGATACGCAGTATTTT. Residues: CATSSRWTGESVDTQYF.

The gene calls are TRBV7-9 and TRBJ1-4; no firm D call. CDR1 and CDR2 (germline): SEHNR, FQNEAQ (reference sequence). The CDR3 is 17 amino acids. V lost 1 base and J 5 bases, leaving 17 bases between the germline ends. The CDR3 sequence is CASSLGRSGSPNEKLFF. CDR3 in DNA: TGTGCCAGCAGCTTAGGTCGGTCGGGAAGCCCAAATGAAAAACTGTTTTTT.

This clonotype occurred once. V usage is TRBV20-1 and J usage is TRBJ1-4; TRBD1 is a possible D gene (5 bases). Germline V gene lookup returns CDR1 DFQATT and CDR2 SNEGSKA (reference sequence). CDR3 size: 14 residues. The V and J ends lost 0 bases and 8 bases respectively, with 13 bases between them. The CDR3 here is CSARERGYGEKLFF. The DNA of the CDR3 is TGCAGTGCTAGAGAACGGGGGTACGGCGAAAAACTGTTTTTT.

This clonotype appeared a few times. The rearrangement links TRBV28 to TRBJ2-5; tentative D call: TRBD1 (6 bases). The CDR3 extends over 15 amino acids. V was clipped by 3 bases and J by 3 bases, with 14 bases between them. Germline lookup yields CDR1 MDHEN and CDR2 SYDVKM. The CDR3 nucleotides are TGTGCCAGCAGTTTTTATAGTCGGACAGAAGAGACCCAGTACTTC. This encodes CASSFYSRTEETQYF.

This clonotype was found a few times. The chain carries TRBV4-3 and TRBJ2-7; D uncertain. V shed 2 bases and J shed 1 base, with 6 bases lying between them. Germline CDR1 and CDR2: LGHNA and YSLEER. The CDR3 sequence is 13 residues long. The CDR3 loop is CASSQSRSYEQYF. The CDR3, as DNA: TGCGCCAGCAGCCAATCGCGATCCTACGAGCAGTACTTC.

As concerns this clonotype: Possible read error: a much larger clone is one base away. J is TRBJ2-1 and V is TRBV27; D ambiguous. The assigned J gene may be wrong: the sequence end matches TRBJ2-5 better. The germline CDR1 and CDR2 sequences are MNHEY and SMNVEV (reference sequence). The length of the CDR3 is 15 residues. This CDR3 reads CASSLTPTSPETQYF. The CDR3 DNA follows: TGTGCCAGCAGTTTGACCCCGACCTCCCCAGAGACCCAGTACTTC.

This clonotype came up a few times. This chain uses TRBV27 with TRBJ1-2; 9 positions match TRBD1. CDR1 MNHEY and CDR2 SMNVEV come from the germline V gene (reference sequence). Trimming took 6 bases from V and 7 from J; bases not matched to a gene: 6. This CDR3 spans 13 amino acids. This CDR3 reads CASSRTGESGYTF. Here the CDR3 DNA reads TGTGCCAGCAGCAGGACAGGGGAGAGTGGCTACACCTTC.

The rearrangement joins TRBV6-5 to TRBJ2-3; TRBD1 aligns across 7 bases. With V trimmed by 4 bases and J by 6 bases, 16 bases remained unmatched. CDR1 MNHEY and CDR2 SVGAGI come from the germline V gene. CDR3 length equals 17 residues. CDR3 in amino acids: CASSSGQLSPEPDTQYF. CDR3 DNA sequence: TGTGCCAGCAGTTCGGGACAGTTGTCTCCGGAGCCGGATACGCAGTATTTT.

The chain carries TRBV5-4 and TRBJ1-6, with a tentative D call TRBD1 (6 bases). The V end was cut by 0 bases, the J end by 15 bases, with 16 bases between. The germline gives CDR1 SGHNT, CDR2 YYREEE (reference sequence). The CDR3 is 14 residues long. In DNA form, the CDR3 reads TGTGCCAGCAGCTTGGAACAGGGCCTGTCAAACCTCCACTTT. It yields the protein CASSLEQGLSNLHF.

The chain is built from TRBV29-1 and TRBJ1-3; tentatively, D is TRBD1 (6 bases). Germline CDR1 is SQVTM and CDR2 is ANQGSEA. Deletions cut 7 bases from V and 3 bases from J, with 13 bases between. This CDR3 has 13 residues. The CDR3 bases are TGCAGCGCCGGGACAAGATTTGGAAACACCATATATTTT. Translating it yields CSAGTRFGNTIYF. The full variable domain, with the rest looked up from reference TRBV29-1 and TRBJ1-3, is SAVISQKPSRDICQRGTSLTIQCQVDSQVTMMFWYRQQPGQSLTLIATANQGSEATYESGFVIDKFPISRPNLTFSTLTVSNMSPEDSSIYLCSAGTRFGNTIYFGEGSWLTVV.

The chain uses TRBV6-7 and TRBJ2-5, with a possible D match to TRBD1 (6 bases). Judging by the DNA end, TRBJ2-1 fits better; the J call may be wrong. TRBV6-7 is an open reading frame whose function is uncertain. CDR3 size: 11 residues. The CDR3 here is CASNTGNEQFF. CDR3 nucleotides: TGTGCCAGCAACACAGGGAATGAGCAGTTCTTC.

J is TRBJ2-2 and V is TRBV12-3 or TRBV12-4; possibly TRBD1 for D (5 bases). This CDR3 region has 15 residues. Trimming took 8 bases from V and 3 from J, leaving 16 bases between them. As DNA, the CDR3 is TGTGCCAGCCGCCTCAGGGTAATTGACACCGGGGAGCTGTTTTTT. Its protein is CASRLRVIDTGELFF.

The chain carries TRBV11-2 and TRBJ1-5, with TRBD1 as a possible D gene (6 bases). The V gene's germline CDR1 is SGHAT and CDR2 FQNNGV. CDR3 length equals 16 residues. V was shortened by 3 bases and J by 4 bases, with 16 bases between the two germline ends. The CDR3 region has the DNA TGTGCCAGCAGCTTGGGGCAGGGGCTTAAGAATCAGCCCCAGCATTTT. Amino acid sequence: CASSLGQGLKNQPQHF.

The chain employs TRBV28 and TRBJ2-1, with 13 bases fitting TRBD2. Trimming removed 5 bases from V and 6 bases from J; junction bases left unmatched: 4. The CDR3 runs 15 residues. Germline loops: CDR1 MDHEN, CDR2 SYDVKM. The CDR3 bases are TGTGCCAGCAGTACGGGACTAGCGGGGATCAATGAGCAGTTCTTC. Amino acid sequence: CASSTGLAGINEQFF.

V usage is TRBV19 and J usage is TRBJ2-5; D remains ambiguous. V lost 4 bases and J lost 5, with 17 bases in between. The germline CDR1 and CDR2 sequences are LNHDA and SQIVND (reference sequence). The CDR3 loop spans 15 amino acids. CDR3 protein: CASSKWAGFQETQYF. For the CDR3, the DNA is TGTGCCAGTAGTAAGTGGGCAGGATTCCAGGAGACCCAGTACTTC.

This chain connects TRBV6-5 to TRBJ1-4, with D hard to call. The CDR3 is made up of 15 amino acids. V lost 1 base and J 3 bases, leaving 9 bases between the germline ends. Germline V gene lookup returns CDR1 MNHEY and CDR2 SVGAGI. Here the CDR3 DNA reads TGTGCCAGCAGTTACTACAAGGGTGCTAATGAAAAACTGTTTTTT. Protein: CASSYYKGANEKLFF.

V usage is TRBV29-1 and J usage is TRBJ2-3, with TRBD2 as a possible D gene (6 bases). V was clipped by 4 bases and J by 6 bases, with 11 bases between them. CDR1 and CDR2 from the germline V gene are SQVTM and ANQGSEA. CDR3 length: 12 residues. CDR3 residues: CSVVRGMDTQYF. CDR3 nucleotide sequence: TGCAGCGTTGTGCGGGGTATGGATACGCAGTATTTT.

The chain links TRBV5-1 to TRBJ2-5; 7 positions agree with TRBD1. J was trimmed by 4 bases and V by 4 bases; bases with no gene match: 10. The CDR3 sequence is 15 residues long. Germline assignment: CDR1 SGHRS and CDR2 YFSETQ. The CDR3, as DNA: TGCGCCAGCAGCCAGGGACAGTGGGCGGGAGAGACCCAGTACTTC. Its protein is CASSQGQWAGETQYF.